The TCR beta chain under discussion was sequenced for a study of blood T cell repertoires in COVID-19. Study summary: PBMCs, B-cell-depleted T cells, or T cells provided the cDNA or gDNA that made up the material.

Germline CDR1 and CDR2: SGHVS and FQNEAQ. V shed 5 bases and J shed 0 bases, with 23 bases lying between them. The CDR3 sequence is 20 residues long. Original data processing: Amplification with reference gene primers provided the estimates of nucleated cell counts. The repertoire was sequenced with immunoSEQ multiplex PCR; TCRdb's copy has only in-frame clones and lacks some. V and J calls and clone size are those listed in that table; D and trimming were worked out from the DNA. The data show approximately 35,000 clones, roughly 88% seen once. The chain combines TRBV7-8 with TRBJ2-6; maybe TRBD2 (6 bases). This TCR was sampled from a human donor in a cohort sampled during active COVID-19. The sample comprised peripheral blood. The CDR3 protein is CASSPRSSGPNYSGANVLTF. CDR3 nucleotide sequence: TGTGCCAGCAGCCCCAGGTCGAGCGGGCCCAATTACTCTGGGGCCAACGTCCTGACTTTC.